This T cell receptor (beta chain) came from a study of blood T cell repertoires in COVID-19. Across the whole study: The origin of the acute and convalescent COVID-19 samples was the United States, Italy and Spain.

V was trimmed by 3 bases and J by 1 base, leaving 10 bases between them. Germline V gene sequence: CDR1 LNHDA, CDR2 SQIVND (reference sequence). The CDR3 covers 15 residues. Assay: immunoSEQ multiplex PCR; the TCRdb copy retains only in-frame clones and omits some. The table records approximately 150,000 clones, approximately 83% of them present only once. Sequencing input: peripheral blood. This rearrangement joins TRBV19 to TRBJ1-3, with D uncertain. The TCR sequence derives from an elderly woman with acute or convalescent COVID-19. This CDR3 reads CASSMGFESGNTIYF. In DNA, the CDR3 is TGTGCCAGTAGTATGGGCTTCGAATCTGGAAACACCATATATTTT.